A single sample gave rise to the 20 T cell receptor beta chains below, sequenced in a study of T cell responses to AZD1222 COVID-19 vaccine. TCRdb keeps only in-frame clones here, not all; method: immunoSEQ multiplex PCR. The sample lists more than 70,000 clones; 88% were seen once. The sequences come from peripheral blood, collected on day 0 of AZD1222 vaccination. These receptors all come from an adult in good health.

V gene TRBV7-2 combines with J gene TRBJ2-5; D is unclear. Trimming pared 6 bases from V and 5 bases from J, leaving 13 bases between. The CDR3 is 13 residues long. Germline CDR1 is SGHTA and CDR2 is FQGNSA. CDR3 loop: CASRPNGPETQYF. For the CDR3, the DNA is TGTGCCAGCAGACCCAATGGCCCGGAGACCCAGTACTTC.

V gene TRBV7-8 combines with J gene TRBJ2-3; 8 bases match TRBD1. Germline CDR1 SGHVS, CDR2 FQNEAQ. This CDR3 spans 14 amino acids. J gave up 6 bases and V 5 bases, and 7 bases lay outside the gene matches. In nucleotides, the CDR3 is TGTGCCAGCAGCACGACAGGGGTGGGGGATACGCAGTATTTT. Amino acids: CASSTTGVGDTQYF.

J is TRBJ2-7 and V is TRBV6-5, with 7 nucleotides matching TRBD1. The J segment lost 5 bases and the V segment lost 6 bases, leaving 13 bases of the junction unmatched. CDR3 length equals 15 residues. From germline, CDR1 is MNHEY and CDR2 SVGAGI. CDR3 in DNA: TGTGCCAGCAGAATGGAACAGGGGTTTTGGCACGAGCAGTACTTC. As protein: CASRMEQGFWHEQYF.

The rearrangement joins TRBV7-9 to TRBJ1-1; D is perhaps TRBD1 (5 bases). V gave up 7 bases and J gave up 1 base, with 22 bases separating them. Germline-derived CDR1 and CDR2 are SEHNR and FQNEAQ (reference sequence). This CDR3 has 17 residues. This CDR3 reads CASNKPGLGGGNTEAFF. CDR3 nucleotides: TGTGCCAGCAACAAACCAGGGCTGGGTGGGGGGAACACTGAAGCTTTCTTT.

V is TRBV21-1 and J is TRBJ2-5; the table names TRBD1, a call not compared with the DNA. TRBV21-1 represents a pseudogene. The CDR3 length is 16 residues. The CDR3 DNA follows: TGTGCCAGCAGCAAAGAAGGCCGCAGGTTTTGGGAGACCCAGTACTTC. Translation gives CASSKEGRRFWETQYF.

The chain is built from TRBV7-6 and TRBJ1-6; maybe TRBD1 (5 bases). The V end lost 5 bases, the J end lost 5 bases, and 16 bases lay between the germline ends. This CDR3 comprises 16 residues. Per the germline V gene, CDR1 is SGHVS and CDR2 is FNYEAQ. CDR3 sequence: CASSPERQNHNSPLHF. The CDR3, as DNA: TGTGCCAGCAGCCCAGAACGACAGAACCATAATTCACCCCTCCACTTT.

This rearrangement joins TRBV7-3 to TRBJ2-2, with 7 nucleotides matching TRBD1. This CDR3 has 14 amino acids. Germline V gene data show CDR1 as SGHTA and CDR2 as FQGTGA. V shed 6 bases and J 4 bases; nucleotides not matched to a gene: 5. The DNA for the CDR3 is TGTGCCAGCAGTAGGGACAGATTCACCGGGGAGCTGTTTTTT. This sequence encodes CASSRDRFTGELFF.

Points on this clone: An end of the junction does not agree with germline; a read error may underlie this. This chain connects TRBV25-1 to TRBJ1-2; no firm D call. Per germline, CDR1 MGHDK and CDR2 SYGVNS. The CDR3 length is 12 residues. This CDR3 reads CASSGVWAVLIF. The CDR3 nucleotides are TGTGCCAGCAGTGGTGTATGGGCTGTACTAATATTC.

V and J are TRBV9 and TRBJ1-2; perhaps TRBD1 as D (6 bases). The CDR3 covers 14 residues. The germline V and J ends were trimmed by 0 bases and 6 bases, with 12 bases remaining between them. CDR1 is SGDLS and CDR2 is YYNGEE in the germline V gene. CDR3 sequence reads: CASSVEGGANGYTF. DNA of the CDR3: TGTGCCAGCAGCGTAGAGGGGGGCGCGAATGGCTACACCTTC. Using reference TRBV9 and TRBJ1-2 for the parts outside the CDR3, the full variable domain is DSGVTQTPKHLITATGQRVTLRCSPRSGDLSVYWYQQSLDQGLQFLIQYYNGEERAKGNILERFSAQQFPDLHSELNLSSLELGDSALYFCASSVEGGANGYTFGSGTRLTVV.

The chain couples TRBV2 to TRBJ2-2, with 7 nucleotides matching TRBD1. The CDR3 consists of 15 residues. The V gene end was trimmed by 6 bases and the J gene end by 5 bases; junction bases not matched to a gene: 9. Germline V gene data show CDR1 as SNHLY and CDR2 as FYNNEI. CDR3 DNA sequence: TGTGCCAGCAGGCCCGGGACAGTCCTAACCGGGGAGCTGTTTTTT. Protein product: CASRPGTVLTGELFF.

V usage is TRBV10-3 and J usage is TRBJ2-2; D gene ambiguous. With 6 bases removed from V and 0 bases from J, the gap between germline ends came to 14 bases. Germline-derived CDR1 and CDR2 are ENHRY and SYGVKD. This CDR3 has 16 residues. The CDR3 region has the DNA TGTGCCATCAGAAATGGGGTGGGAACGAACACCGGGGAGCTGTTTTTT. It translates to CAIRNGVGTNTGELFF.

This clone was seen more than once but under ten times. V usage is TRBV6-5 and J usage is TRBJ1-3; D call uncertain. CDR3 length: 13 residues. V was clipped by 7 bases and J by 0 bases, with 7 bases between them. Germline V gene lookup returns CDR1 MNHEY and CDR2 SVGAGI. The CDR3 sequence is CASNKFSGNTIYF. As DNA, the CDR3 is TGTGCCAGCAACAAGTTCTCTGGAAACACCATATATTTT.

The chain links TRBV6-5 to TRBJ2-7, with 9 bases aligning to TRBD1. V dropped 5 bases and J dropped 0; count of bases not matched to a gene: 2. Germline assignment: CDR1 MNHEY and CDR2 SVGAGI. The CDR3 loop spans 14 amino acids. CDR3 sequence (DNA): TGTGCCAGCAGTCGGGACAGGGACTCCTACGAGCAGTACTTC. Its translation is CASSRDRDSYEQYF.

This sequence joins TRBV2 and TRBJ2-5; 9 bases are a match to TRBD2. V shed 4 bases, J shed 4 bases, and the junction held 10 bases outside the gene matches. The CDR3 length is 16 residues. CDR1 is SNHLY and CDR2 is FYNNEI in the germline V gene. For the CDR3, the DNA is TGTGCCAGCAGTGTAGGATCGGCGGGAGGGGCAGAGACCCAGTACTTC. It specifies CASSVGSAGGAETQYF.

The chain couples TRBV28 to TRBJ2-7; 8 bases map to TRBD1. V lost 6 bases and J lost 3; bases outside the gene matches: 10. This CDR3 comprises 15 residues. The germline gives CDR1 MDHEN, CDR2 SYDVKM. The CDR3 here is CASSPGGTGNYEQYF. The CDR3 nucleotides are TGTGCCAGCAGCCCCGGAGGGACAGGAAACTACGAGCAGTACTTC.

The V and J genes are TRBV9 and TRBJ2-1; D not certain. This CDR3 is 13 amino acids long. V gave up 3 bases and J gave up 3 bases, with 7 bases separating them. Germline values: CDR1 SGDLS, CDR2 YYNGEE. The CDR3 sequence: CASSDNDYNEQFF. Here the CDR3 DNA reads TGTGCCAGCAGCGATAACGACTACAATGAGCAGTTCTTC. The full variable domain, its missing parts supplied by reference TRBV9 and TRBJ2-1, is DSGVTQTPKHLITATGQRVTLRCSPRSGDLSVYWYQQSLDQGLQFLIQYYNGEERAKGNILERFSAQQFPDLHSELNLSSLELGDSALYFCASSDNDYNEQFFGPGTRLTVL.

CDR3 region: CASSHTQNQPQHF. Written as DNA, the CDR3 is TGTGCCAGCAGCCACACCCAGAATCAGCCCCAGCATTTT. This chain links TRBV3-1 (or the pseudogene TRBV3-2) with TRBJ1-5, with unresolved D. The V end lost 3 bases, the J end lost 4 bases, and 7 bases lay between the germline ends. Germline-derived CDR1 and CDR2 are LGHDT and YNNKEL (reference sequence). The CDR3 extends over 13 amino acids.

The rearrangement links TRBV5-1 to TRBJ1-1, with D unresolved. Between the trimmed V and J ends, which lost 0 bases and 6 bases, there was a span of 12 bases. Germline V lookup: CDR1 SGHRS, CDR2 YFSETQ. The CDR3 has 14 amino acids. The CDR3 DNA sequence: TGCGCCAGCAGCTTGGGGGCGGTTGGGGCTGAAGCTTTCTTT. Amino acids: CASSLGAVGAEAFF.

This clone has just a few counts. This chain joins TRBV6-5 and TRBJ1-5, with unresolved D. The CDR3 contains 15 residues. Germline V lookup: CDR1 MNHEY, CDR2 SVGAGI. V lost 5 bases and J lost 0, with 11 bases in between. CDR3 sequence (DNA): TGTGCCAGCAGTACTACGTTTTATAGCAATCAGCCCCAGCATTTT. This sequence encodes CASSTTFYSNQPQHF.

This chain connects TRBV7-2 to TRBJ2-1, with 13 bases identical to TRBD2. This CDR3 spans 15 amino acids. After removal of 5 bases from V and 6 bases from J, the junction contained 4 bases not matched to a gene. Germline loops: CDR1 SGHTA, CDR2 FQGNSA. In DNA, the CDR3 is TGTGCCAGCAGCACAAGACTAGCGGGAGGCAATGAGCAGTTCTTC. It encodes CASSTRLAGGNEQFF.